Following are 22 T cell receptor beta chains from one sample sequenced in a study of vaccination and CD4 T cells after COVID-19. Sequencing of DNA taken from cultured CD4+ T cells relied on the Oncomine TCR Beta short-read assay. TCRdb re-called the PCR reads with MiXCR, one entry per CDR3 protein. The sample holds over 20,000 distinct CDR3 sequences; roughly 70% are singletons and the top ten take 8.5% to 10%. The antigens of these receptors remain unknown. The sample's treatment: roughly 10-day PBMC culture with coronavirus spike peptide pools or control peptides (ViraFEST assay). Sequenced: CD4+ T cells from blood, cultured in vitro. These receptors originate from a human donor who had recovered from COVID-19.

The chain joins TRBV18 to TRBJ2-7, with D perhaps TRBD2 (5 bases). Looked up from germline, CDR1 is KGHSH and CDR2 is LQKENI. The V gene lost 5 bases and the J gene lost 3 bases, with 14 bases spanning the gap. CDR3 length: 14 amino acids. The chain's CDR3 is CASSSPGGFYEQYF. CDR3 bases: TGTGCCAGCTCATCTCCGGGCGGGTTCTACGAGCAGTACTTC.

The chain employs TRBV7-2 and TRBJ1-6; perhaps TRBD1 as D (5 bases). The CDR3 extends over 15 amino acids. Germline V gives CDR1 SGHTA, CDR2 FQGNSA. Trimming removed 4 bases at V and 15 bases at J, with 22 bases between. CDR3 bases: TGTGCCAGCAGCTCCCGGCAGGGCTTTTCTTCAAGCCTCCACTTT. It is translated as CASSSRQGFSSSLHF.

The DNA for the CDR3 is TGTGCCAGCCAAACCGGGGCGGTTAGCAATCAGCCCCAGCATTTT. Encoded protein: CASQTGAVSNQPQHF. This chain links TRBV28 with TRBJ1-5, with D maybe TRBD1 (5 bases). CDR1 and CDR2 (germline): MDHEN, SYDVKM. Trimming pared 8 bases from V and 0 bases from J, leaving 14 bases between. This CDR3 is 15 amino acids long. The whole variable domain, remainder taken from reference TRBV28 and TRBJ1-5, is DVKVTQSSRYLVKRTGEKVFLECVQDMDHENMFWYRQDPGLGLRLIYFSYDVKMKEKGDIPEGYSVSREKKERFSLILESASTNQTSMYLCASQTGAVSNQPQHFGDGTRLSIL.

The chain uses TRBV20-1 and TRBJ2-3, with 7 bases aligning to TRBD2. V shed 5 bases and J 1 base; nucleotides not matched to a gene: 9. Germline-derived CDR1 and CDR2 are DFQATT and SNEGSKA (reference sequence). The CDR3 has 15 amino acids. This CDR3 is CSAPPWAGGTDTQYF. The CDR3 DNA sequence: TGCAGTGCTCCTCCCTGGGCGGGGGGCACAGATACGCAGTATTTT.

This sequence joins TRBV24-1 and TRBJ2-3; a possible D gene is TRBD2 (6 bases). V lost 1 base to trimming and J lost 1 base, with 11 bases between them. The CDR3 has 16 residues. CDR1 KGHDR and CDR2 SFDVKD come from the germline V gene. CDR3 DNA sequence: TGTGCCACCAGTGATTTTGAGGGGACTGGCACAGATACGCAGTATTTT. This translates into CATSDFEGTGTDTQYF.

This chain links TRBV6-2 or TRBV6-3 with TRBJ2-4; tentatively, D is TRBD2 (5 bases). From germline, CDR1 is MNHEY and CDR2 SVGEGT. V lost 0 bases to trimming and J lost 5 bases, with 17 bases between them. There are 17 residues in the CDR3. The DNA for the CDR3 is TGTGCCAGCAGTTACTCTACACATCGAACGCGGGAAAACATTCAGTACTTC. Its translation is CASSYSTHRTRENIQYF.

This rearrangement joins TRBV12-3 or TRBV12-4 to TRBJ1-4; 8 nucleotides agree with TRBD1. V dropped 6 bases and J dropped 7; count of bases not matched to a gene: 16. The CDR3 is 17 residues long. The CDR3 region has the DNA TGTGCCAGCAGACCATCCCACCCTGGACAGGGAGGTGAAAAACTGTTTTTT. It is translated as CASRPSHPGQGGEKLFF.

V and J are TRBV11-1 and TRBJ2-2; D unresolved. The V and J ends lost 5 bases and 3 bases respectively, with 7 bases between them. Germline CDR1 reads SGHAT; CDR2 reads FQDESV (reference sequence). This CDR3 is 13 amino acids long. The CDR3 protein is CASSITDTGELFF. CDR3 DNA sequence: TGTGCCAGCAGCATTACAGACACCGGGGAGCTGTTTTTT.

This chain uses TRBV12-3 or TRBV12-4 with TRBJ2-7; D gene ambiguous. This CDR3 has 12 amino acids. Trimming stripped 3 bases from V and 6 bases from J, with 9 bases between. In DNA form, the CDR3 reads TGTGCCAGCAGTTTGTTCGGTGCCGAGCAGTACTTC. Translated: CASSLFGAEQYF.

The V gene is TRBV20-1, the J gene TRBJ1-1; TRBD1 matches at 8 bases. CDR1 is DFQATT and CDR2 is SNEGSKA in the germline V gene (reference sequence). With V trimmed by 5 bases and J by 7 bases, 9 bases remained unmatched. The CDR3 is 13 residues long. The CDR3 DNA sequence: TGCAGTGCTGTAACAGGGGGGATTGGTGAAGCTTTCTTT. Protein: CSAVTGGIGEAFF.

V gene TRBV27 combines with J gene TRBJ2-5; 12 bases line up with TRBD2. Germline CDR1 reads MNHEY; CDR2 reads SMNVEV (reference sequence). This CDR3 comprises 15 residues. With 4 bases clipped from V and 4 bases from J, the junction kept 4 bases outside the gene matches. The CDR3 sequence: CASSSRLAGAETQYF. In DNA form, the CDR3 reads TGTGCCAGCAGTTCCAGACTAGCGGGGGCAGAGACCCAGTACTTC.

The gene calls are TRBV7-9 and TRBJ2-7, with D unclear. CDR3 size: 17 residues. CDR1 and CDR2 from the germline V gene are SEHNR and FQNEAQ (reference sequence). V lost 1 base and J 2 bases, leaving 18 bases between the germline ends. The CDR3 reads CASSLGKTGIQAYEQYF. The CDR3, as DNA: TGTGCCAGCAGCTTAGGGAAAACCGGAATCCAGGCCTACGAGCAGTACTTC.

This chain connects TRBV11-3 to TRBJ2-3; D is ambiguous. V shed 4 bases and J shed 0 bases, with 5 bases lying between them. This CDR3 is 13 amino acids long. Germline CDR1 reads SGHNT; CDR2 reads YENEEA. CDR3 in DNA: TGTGCCAGCAGCTCTACTAGCACAGATACGCAGTATTTT. It encodes CASSSTSTDTQYF.

The chain combines TRBV7-9 with TRBJ2-1, with 8 bases identical to TRBD2. Germline trimming cut 3 bases from V and 8 bases from J; bases unmatched to any gene: 6. Germline lookup yields CDR1 SEHNR and CDR2 FQNEAQ (reference sequence). The length of the CDR3 is 14 residues. CDR3 coding DNA: TGTGCCAGCAGCTTTTCGGGACTAGAAGATGAGCAGTTCTTC. This translates into CASSFSGLEDEQFF.

The chain is built from TRBV28 and TRBJ1-5; no definite D call. In germline, CDR1 is MDHEN, CDR2 SYDVKM. Trimming cost V 5 bases and J 0 bases, with 11 bases left between them. The CDR3 is 15 amino acids. The CDR3 protein is CASSPRVLSNQPQHF. CDR3 nucleotide sequence: TGTGCCAGCAGTCCCCGGGTCCTTAGCAATCAGCCCCAGCATTTT.

The rearrangement links TRBV19 to TRBJ2-5; 8 nucleotides agree with TRBD1. J lost 7 bases, V lost 5 bases, and 9 bases had no gene match. The CDR3 runs 14 residues. Germline V gene lookup returns CDR1 LNHDA and CDR2 SQIVND (reference sequence). In DNA, the CDR3 is TGTGCCAGTAGTCCCCCCAGGGGGCTCGGGACCCAGTACTTC. Encoded protein: CASSPPRGLGTQYF.

This chain uses TRBV24-1 with TRBJ2-7; TRBD1 might be the D (6 bases). This CDR3 is built from 12 residues. Trimming removed 5 bases from V and 5 bases from J, with 9 bases in between. Germline V gene lookup returns CDR1 KGHDR and CDR2 SFDVKD. For the CDR3, the DNA is TGTGCCACCAGTGTCAGGGGCGACGAGCAGTACTTC. It specifies CATSVRGDEQYF.

V is TRBV25-1 and J is TRBJ1-1; TRBD1 might be the D (5 bases). The germline V gene encodes CDR1 MGHDK and CDR2 SYGVNS. V was trimmed by 4 bases and J by 6 bases, leaving 6 bases between them. The CDR3 spans 11 residues. The CDR3, as DNA: TGTGCCAGCAGTGCCAGGGCTGAAGCTTTCTTT. It specifies CASSARAEAFF.

V is TRBV4-3 and J is TRBJ2-5; TRBD2 matches at 8 bases. The J segment lost 1 base and the V segment lost 2 bases, leaving 3 bases of the junction unmatched. CDR1 LGHNA and CDR2 YSLEER come from the germline V gene. The CDR3 has 15 residues. The DNA of the CDR3 is TGCGCCAGCAGCCAACACACTAGCGGCCAAGAGACCCAGTACTTC. Amino acid sequence: CASSQHTSGQETQYF.

This chain connects TRBV3-1 to TRBJ2-2; 14 nucleotides match TRBD2. The CDR3 sequence is 17 residues long. Per the germline V gene, CDR1 is LGHDT and CDR2 is YNNKEL (reference sequence). J gave up 4 bases and V 5 bases, and 6 bases lay outside the gene matches. CDR3 DNA: TGTGCCAGCAGCTCTCCGGGACTAGCGGGAGCCACCGGGGAGCTGTTTTTT. It encodes CASSSPGLAGATGELFF.

The chain joins TRBV7-9 to TRBJ1-1; D is uncertain. Looked up from germline, CDR1 is SEHNR and CDR2 is FQNEAQ (reference sequence). V was trimmed by 2 bases and J by 3 bases, leaving 10 bases between them. The CDR3 extends over 14 amino acids. The CDR3, as DNA: TGTGCCAGCAGCTTAATCGGGCAGTACACTGAAGCTTTCTTT. The encoded protein is CASSLIGQYTEAFF.

This clonotype appeared a few times. The V and J genes are TRBV10-3 and TRBJ1-2; TRBD1 matches at 7 bases. Germline values: CDR1 ENHRY, CDR2 SYGVKD. The CDR3 covers 12 residues. V lost 10 bases and J lost 4; bases outside the gene matches: 6. The CDR3 loop is CATLGQIYGYTF. The CDR3 DNA reads as TGTGCCACCCTGGGACAGATCTATGGCTACACCTTC.